The sequence of this T cell receptor beta chain was determined in a study of cytomegalovirus exposure and HLA in healthy donors. About the study: Roughly 180 million T cells yielded about 120 million unique TCR beta sequences, as an earlier analysis found.

This clone was counted between two and nine times. Antigen specificity is unknown. The identical CDR3 is also encoded by other nucleotide sequences in the sample. Use of 60 Vbeta and 13 Jbeta primers characterized the PCR. Repertoires were generated with immunoSEQ multiplex PCR, while TCRdb's copy carries only in-frame clones and drops some. This sample has some 190,000 clones; about four fifths occur once, and the top ten carry under 5%. Germline V gives CDR1 MNHNY, CDR2 SVGAGI (reference sequence). The CDR3 is 14 residues long. Trimming removed 2 bases at V and 4 bases at J, with 9 bases between. General study findings and limits: HLA allele associations emerged for around 15,000 TCR beta sequences in a later analysis, at 0.05 false discovery rate. With DRB1 most and HLA-C fewest, TCR association rates differed between HLA loci in a later analysis. TCR beta chain V- and J-gene trimming was linked, in a later analysis, to a missense variant in DCLRE1C.

The TCR originated in a man aged 25-45 years in good health and CMV-seropositive. The specimen was PBMCs. The chain is built from TRBV6-6 and TRBJ1-5, with unresolved D. CDR3 region: CASSYSGGNQPQHF. CDR3 coding DNA: TGTGCCAGCAGTTACAGCGGTGGAAATCAGCCCCAGCATTTT.